Listed below are T cell receptor beta chains from one sample, sequenced in a study of identical twins. TCRdb itself ran the 5' RACE reads through MiXCR, one entry per CDR3 protein. The sample yields roughly 1,500,000 distinct CDR3 sequences, under 35% seen once. The sample comprised cord blood. All receptors come from a newborn girl in good health. Both conserved end residues are part of each CDR3. The D gene is left open where the match is weak. Rows give clone size only sometimes, using once, few, many, or a class for an expanded clone.

V gene	D gene	J gene	clone size	CDR3 DNA	CDR3 protein
TRBV4-1	.	TRBJ1-2	few	TGCGCCAGCAGCCAAGTTGCAGGGGCCGCCGGCTATGGCTACACCTTC	CASSQVAGAAGYGYTF
TRBV12-3/TRBV12-4	.	TRBJ1-5	few	TGTGCCAGCAGTTTTAAGGGGACGTCCTATAGCAATCAGCCCCAGCATTTT	CASSFKGTSYSNQPQHF
TRBV20-1	TRBD2	TRBJ2-3	.	TGCAGTGCTAGAGGAGGGACTAGCGGGGGGGCAGATACGCAGTATTTT	CSARGGTSGGADTQYF
TRBV5-1	.	TRBJ2-2	.	TGCGCCAGCAGTAGGTCACAGGCGAACACCGGGGAGCTGTTTTTT	CASSRSQANTGELFF
TRBV5-1	TRBD2	TRBJ2-7	few	TGCGCCAGCAGTTCGCCGACTAGCGGGAGGGACGAGCAGTACTTC	CASSSPTSGRDEQYF
TRBV20-1	.	TRBJ1-2	.	TGCAGTGCTAGGTTTGGATCCCTCTCCTATGGCTACACCTTC	CSARFGSLSYGYTF
TRBV7-7	.	TRBJ2-3	few	TGTGCTAGCAGAGTACCCTGGGGGCTGAGCACAGATACGCAGTATTTT	CASRVPWGLSTDTQYF
TRBV7-2	TRBD2	TRBJ2-6	.	TGTGCCAGCAGCCTACTAGCGGGGGCCTCTGGGGCCGACGTCCTGACTTTC	CASSLLAGASGADVLTF
TRBV12-3/TRBV12-4	TRBD1	TRBJ2-7	few	TGTGCCAGCAGCAGAGACAGGGTAAGGCACGAGCAGTACTTC	CASSRDRVRHEQYF
TRBV6-5	TRBD2	TRBJ2-2	few	TGTGCCAGCAGTTACGGGGACTACCGTTACACCGGGGAGCTGTTTTTT	CASSYGDYRYTGELFF
TRBV5-1	.	TRBJ2-1	few	TGCGCCAGCAGCAGGTCGGCTAGCGACTACAATGAGCAGTTCTTC	CASSRSASDYNEQFF
TRBV20-1	.	TRBJ1-1	few	TGCAGTGCTAAAGGACCGCTCGGCACTGAAGCTTTCTTT	CSAKGPLGTEAFF
TRBV19	TRBD2	TRBJ2-3	.	TGTGCCACCACAGCGGGATCCTCCTCGGATACGCAGTATTTT	CATTAGSSSDTQYF
TRBV20-1	.	TRBJ1-2	.	TGCGGTGCTCAAGCGGAGGGCGCTAACTATGGCTACACCTTC	CGAQAEGANYGYTF
TRBV28	.	TRBJ1-2	many	TGTGCCAGCAGCCTTCGTGCGGGCTACACCTTC	CASSLRAGYTF
TRBV7-2	.	TRBJ1-2	.	TGTGTCAGCAGCTTAGGAGGCTATGGCTACACCTTC	CVSSLGGYGYTF
TRBV24-1	.	TRBJ2-5	.	TGTGCCACCAGTGCAGGGAAAGAGACCCAGTACTTC	CATSAGKETQYF
TRBV14	TRBD2	TRBJ2-3	.	TGTGCCAGCAGCCAAGATTGGGGGACTAGCGGGAGAGAAGATACGCAGTATTTT	CASSQDWGTSGREDTQYF
TRBV4-2	.	TRBJ2-5	.	TGTGCCAGCAGCCAAGATAACAGGATTGATGAGCAGTACTTC	CASSQDNRIDEQYF
TRBV29-1	.	TRBJ2-5	many	TGCAGCGTTCGGGAGCAAGAGACCCAGTACTTC	CSVREQETQYF
TRBV5-1	TRBD1	TRBJ1-2	few	TGCGCCAGCAGTCCACCGCAGGGGGGCTATGGCTACACCTTC	CASSPPQGGYGYTF
TRBV29-1	.	TRBJ1-1	few	TGCAGCGCCTTACAGGGAAGAACTGAAGCTTTCTTT	CSALQGRTEAFF
TRBV7-2	TRBD1	TRBJ2-3	.	TGTGCCAGCAGCTCAGTGACAGGGAGAGACACAGATACGCAGTATTTT	CASSSVTGRDTDTQYF
TRBV20-1	TRBD2	TRBJ2-3	.	TGCAGTGCTAGTACAGCGGGGGGCGGTACAGATACGCAGTATTTT	CSASTAGGGTDTQYF
TRBV14	.	TRBJ1-2	many	TGTGCCAGCAGCCTTTGGACAGACTATGGCTACACCTTC	CASSLWTDYGYTF
TRBV5-1	.	TRBJ2-7	many	TGCGCCAGTGCCGGGTCCCTCTACGAGCAGTACTTC	CASAGSLYEQYF
TRBV5-1	.	TRBJ2-5	many	TGTGCCAGCAGAGGGGAGGAGACCCAGTACTTC	CASRGEETQYF
TRBV20-1	.	TRBJ1-1	.	TGCAGTGCTAGAGATTGGGGCAGGGGAGCAACTGAAGCTTTCTTT	CSARDWGRGATEAFF
TRBV20-1	.	TRBJ2-5	.	TGCAGTGCTAGCCCAGGGGCGTACCAAGAGACCCAGTACTTC	CSASPGAYQETQYF
TRBV20-1	.	TRBJ2-1	few	TGCAGTGTCACGGGAGTACGCGATGAGCAGTTCTTC	CSVTGVRDEQFF
TRBV20-1	TRBD2	TRBJ2-7	few	TGCAGTGCTACTGAAGGGACTAGAAAGACCTACGAGCAGTACTTC	CSATEGTRKTYEQYF
TRBV3-1	TRBD2	TRBJ2-7	few	TGTGCCAGCAGCCTTAAAGTAACTAGCGGGAGGACGTACGAGCAGTACTTC	CASSLKVTSGRTYEQYF
TRBV20-1	.	TRBJ2-7	.	TGCAGTGCTCCCAGATCGAGGAACTACGAGCAGTACTTC	CSAPRSRNYEQYF
TRBV5-1	TRBD1	TRBJ1-5	few	TGCGCCAGCAGCCGGGACAGGGGGCAAGGACAGCCCCAGCATTTT	CASSRDRGQGQPQHF
TRBV20-1	TRBD2	TRBJ2-7	.	TGCAGTGCTAGATCTTCCGCCGGGGGGTCCTACAATGAGCAGTACTTC	CSARSSAGGSYNEQYF
TRBV11-2	TRBD2	TRBJ2-7	few	TGTGCCAGCATCCTCGACCAGGGACTAGCCTACGAGCAGTACTTC	CASILDQGLAYEQYF
TRBV3-1	.	TRBJ2-1	many	TGTGCCAGCAGCCAATCCTACAATGAGCAGTTCTTC	CASSQSYNEQFF
TRBV20-1	.	TRBJ1-6	.	TGCAGTGCTAGAGAACTGAGGCATAATTCACCCCTCCACTTT	CSARELRHNSPLHF
TRBV20-1	.	TRBJ2-1	few	TGCAGTGCTAGGAAGATAGCGAGTAGCTCCTACAATGAGCAGTTCTTC	CSARKIASSSYNEQFF
TRBV20-1	.	TRBJ2-3	.	TGCAGTGCTGAGAACAGAGACACAGATACGCAGTATTTT	CSAENRDTDTQYF
TRBV15	.	TRBJ2-7	.	TGTGCCACCAGCACTATCCGGGGGTCCTCCTACAATGAGCAGTACTTC	CATSTIRGSSYNEQYF
TRBV4-1	.	TRBJ1-1	.	TGCGCCAGCAGCCCCATGGGAGGAGGGGCGAACACTGAAGCTTTCTTT	CASSPMGGGANTEAFF
TRBV3-1	.	TRBJ2-1	.	TGTGCCAGCAGCCAAGTCGGTGGGAGTAATCGCAATGAGCAGTTCTTC	CASSQVGGSNRNEQFF
TRBV3-1	TRBD2	TRBJ2-1	few	TGTGCCAGCAGCCAAGACTATTCGTTAGCGGGGGGGCCCATGGGCAATGAGCAGTTCTTC	CASSQDYSLAGGPMGNEQFF
TRBV5-1	TRBD1	TRBJ1-4	.	TGCGCCAGCAGCCCCGGCAGGGGGCAGAATAATGAAAAACTGTTTTTT	CASSPGRGQNNEKLFF
TRBV7-2	TRBD2	TRBJ2-7	.	TGTGCCAGCAGCTTGACTAGCGGGCCCTGGGGAGGAGAGCAGTACTTC	CASSLTSGPWGGEQYF
TRBV7-9	.	TRBJ1-1	few	TGTGCCAGCAGCCGAAGCGGACGGGAGAGTACTGAAGCTTTCTTT	CASSRSGRESTEAFF
TRBV14	.	TRBJ1-1	.	TGTGCCAGCAGCCAAATTTGCCACCTGAACACTGAAGCTTTCTTT	CASSQICHLNTEAFF
TRBV5-4	TRBD2	TRBJ2-7	.	TGTGCCAGCAGCTTCGGACTAGCGAAGACCTACGAGCAGTACTTC	CASSFGLAKTYEQYF
TRBV7-6	TRBD2	TRBJ2-3	.	TGTGCCTGCAGCTTAGGCCCAGCTAGCGGGGGTGCCACAGATACGCAGTATTTT	CACSLGPASGGATDTQYF
TRBV19	TRBD2	TRBJ2-7	.	TGTGCCAGTAGTATCGGAGCGGGGAGCTCCTACAATGAGCAGTACTTC	CASSIGAGSSYNEQYF
TRBV20-1	.	TRBJ1-5	.	TGCAATGCTAGAGATTCAGGGGCTAGCAATCAGCCCCAGCATTTT	CNARDSGASNQPQHF
TRBV7-8	.	TRBJ1-6	once	TGTGCCAGCAGCTCCAACAGGGCCTATAATTCACCCCTCCACTTT	CASSSNRAYNSPLHF
TRBV10-3	.	TRBJ2-1	few	TGTGCCATCAGTGAGTCCGCAGCCTACAATGAGCAGTTCTTC	CAISESAAYNEQFF